The rows below give T cell receptor beta chains drawn from one sample of a study of shared clonotypes between healthy human individuals. Clones were read by immunoSEQ multiplex PCR, and TCRdb kept only the in-frame ones, dropping some. Found here are roughly 2.1 million clones, about 93% of them singletons; the top ten hold more than 1.5%. The material sequenced was naive CD8+ T cells from PBMCs. The receptors originated from a man aged 18 to 30 in good health. Some clones in this sample may be carry-over from other donors' samples. Each CDR3 is given with its conserved first and last residue. Fields, in order: D gene, V gene, clone size, J gene, CDR3 protein, CDR3 DNA. A D gene is named only where the DNA matches it firmly. Size is stated for part of the rows, as once, few or many counts, or as a class when the clone is expanded.

D: NA; V: TRBV28; size: NA; J: TRBJ2-5; CDR3: CASSLGGAEETQYF; DNA: TGTGCCAGCAGTTTAGGAGGGGCAGAGGAGACCCAGTACTTC
D: TRBD2; V: TRBV27; size: NA; J: TRBJ2-7; CDR3: CASSPFPTSRIREQYF; DNA: TGTGCCAGCAGTCCTTTCCCGACTAGCCGGATCCGCGAGCAGTACTTC
D: TRBD2; V: TRBV27; size: NA; J: TRBJ2-1; CDR3: CASSLLTSGSGVLREFF; DNA: TGTGCCAGCAGTTTATTAACTAGCGGGAGCGGAGTATTACGTGAGTTCTTC
D: TRBD1; V: TRBV5-5; size: NA; J: TRBJ2-7; CDR3: CASSPYRQGDHEQYF; DNA: TGTGCCAGCAGCCCATATCGGCAGGGGGACCACGAGCAGTACTTC
D: NA; V: TRBV11-2; size: NA; J: TRBJ2-7; CDR3: CASSLPSEQYF; DNA: TGTGCCAGCAGCTTACCCTCCGAGCAGTACTTC
D: NA; V: TRBV5-1; size: NA; J: TRBJ2-7; CDR3: CASSSPDSYEQYF; DNA: TGCGCCAGCAGCTCGCCCGACAGCTACGAGCAGTACTTC
D: TRBD2; V: TRBV7-2; size: NA; J: TRBJ2-1; CDR3: CASSLIAGGYNEQFF; DNA: TGTGCCAGCAGCCTCATAGCGGGAGGGTACAATGAGCAGTTCTTC
D: NA; V: TRBV27; size: NA; J: TRBJ2-3; CDR3: CASSLLSGTVTKDTQYF; DNA: TGTGCCAGCAGTTTACTTAGCGGGACAGTTACAAAGGATACGCAGTATTTT
D: NA; V: TRBV29-1; size: NA; J: TRBJ2-3; CDR3: CSAGPGRLTDTQYF; DNA: TGCAGCGCCGGCCCGGGGCGATTGACAGATACGCAGTATTTT
D: NA; V: TRBV15; size: NA; J: TRBJ2-1; CDR3: CATSRDWREQFF; DNA: TGTGCCACCAGCCGGGACTGGCGCGAGCAGTTCTTC
D: NA; V: TRBV10-3; size: NA; J: TRBJ2-7; CDR3: CAISEKGPYYEQYF; DNA: TGTGCCATCAGTGAGAAGGGACCCTATTACGAGCAGTACTTC
D: TRBD1; V: TRBV5-4; size: NA; J: TRBJ1-2; CDR3: CASSSRPEIYGTENGYTF; DNA: TGTGCCAGCAGCTCACGTCCCGAGATCTACGGGACAGAGAATGGCTACACCTTC
D: NA; V: TRBV5-1; size: NA; J: TRBJ2-1; CDR3: CASSLGWGPGDYNEQFF; DNA: TGCGCCAGCAGCCTGGGTTGGGGGCCTGGAGACTACAATGAGCAGTTCTTC
D: NA; V: TRBV13; size: NA; J: TRBJ2-2; CDR3: CASSLGPVASGELFF; DNA: TGTGCCAGCAGCTTAGGTCCCGTTGCGTCCGGGGAGCTGTTTTTT
D: TRBD1; V: TRBV9; size: NA; J: TRBJ1-5; CDR3: CASSQGQGEGQPQHF; DNA: TGTGCCAGCAGCCAAGGACAGGGGGAGGGTCAGCCCCAGCATTTT
D: NA; V: TRBV7-8; size: NA; J: TRBJ1-6; CDR3: CASRGFAYSPLHF; DNA: TGTGCCAGCAGGGGCTTCGCGTATTCACCCCTCCACTTT
D: NA; V: TRBV19; size: once; J: TRBJ1-3; CDR3: CASSARPGSSGNTIYF; DNA: TGTGCCAGTAGTGCCCGACCAGGGAGCTCTGGAAACACCATATATTTT
D: NA; V: TRBV19; size: NA; J: TRBJ2-3; CDR3: CASSMGAADTQYF; DNA: TGTGCCAGTAGTATGGGGGCGGCAGATACGCAGTATTTT
D: NA; V: TRBV9; size: NA; J: TRBJ1-1; CDR3: CASSETYRASTEAFF; DNA: TGTGCCAGCAGCGAAACTTACAGGGCATCCACTGAAGCTTTCTTT
D: NA; V: TRBV19; size: NA; J: TRBJ2-1; CDR3: CASSIDTNSAPSYNEQFF; DNA: TGTGCCAGTAGTATAGATACCAATAGTGCCCCCTCCTACAATGAGCAGTTCTTC
D: NA; V: TRBV7-9; size: NA; J: TRBJ2-5; CDR3: CASSPRDFRQETQYF; DNA: TGTGCCAGCAGCCCCCGAGACTTCCGCCAAGAGACCCAGTACTTC
D: TRBD1; V: TRBV6-5; size: NA; J: TRBJ1-2; CDR3: CASSYSTGSFYGYTF; DNA: TGTGCCAGCAGTTACTCGACAGGGTCGTTCTACGGCTACACCTTC
D: NA; V: TRBV27; size: NA; J: TRBJ2-7; CDR3: CASSLRGGRRSYEQYF; DNA: TGTGCCAGCAGTCTAAGGGGGGGGCGGCGGTCCTACGAGCAGTACTTC
D: NA; V: TRBV4-1; size: NA; J: TRBJ1-1; CDR3: CASSQDGVRGTEAFF; DNA: TGCGCCAGCAGCCAAGACGGGGTACGGGGCACTGAAGCTTTCTTT
D: NA; V: TRBV4-2; size: NA; J: TRBJ2-7; CDR3: CASSQGYRENEQYF; DNA: TGTGCCAGCAGCCAAGGTTACAGGGAGAACGAGCAGTACTTC
D: TRBD1; V: TRBV5-6; size: NA; J: TRBJ1-4; CDR3: CASSLGQGVEKLFF; DNA: TGTGCCAGCAGCTTGGGACAGGGGGTTGAAAAACTGTTTTTT
D: TRBD1; V: TRBV27; size: NA; J: TRBJ2-7; CDR3: CASSFRPGQGPQEQYF; DNA: TGTGCCAGCAGTTTCCGGCCGGGACAGGGGCCCCAAGAGCAGTACTTC
D: NA; V: TRBV6-1; size: once; J: TRBJ2-1; CDR3: CASSVSSGRVDEQFF; DNA: TGTGCCAGCAGTGTAAGTTCCGGGCGAGTAGATGAGCAGTTCTTC
D: NA; V: TRBV29-1; size: NA; J: TRBJ1-2; CDR3: CSSHKVRNYGYTF; DNA: TGCAGCTCCCACAAGGTCCGAAACTATGGCTACACCTTC
D: NA; V: TRBV28; size: NA; J: TRBJ2-7; CDR3: CASGTGRELPEQYF; DNA: TGTGCCAGCGGCACGGGAAGGGAATTACCCGAGCAGTACTTC
D: NA; V: TRBV28; size: NA; J: TRBJ2-6; CDR3: CASSPMTWGDFSGANVLTF; DNA: TGTGCCAGCAGTCCGATGACCTGGGGCGATTTCTCTGGGGCCAACGTCCTGACTTTC
D: TRBD2; V: TRBV14; size: NA; J: TRBJ2-1; CDR3: CASSPGGNEQFF; DNA: TGTGCCAGCAGCCCGGGGGGCAATGAGCAGTTCTTC
D: NA; V: TRBV6-5; size: NA; J: TRBJ2-7; CDR3: CASGPTGTSYEQYF; DNA: TGTGCCAGCGGTCCCACAGGGACCTCCTACGAGCAGTACTTC
D: TRBD2; V: TRBV14; size: NA; J: TRBJ2-7; CDR3: CASSQSSGSYEQYF; DNA: TGTGCCAGCAGCCAATCCAGCGGGAGCTACGAGCAGTACTTC
D: TRBD1; V: TRBV12-5; size: once; J: TRBJ2-2; CDR3: CASGLVGKGAGTGELFF; DNA: TGTGCTAGTGGTTTGGTAGGGAAGGGGGCGGGCACCGGGGAGCTGTTTTTT
D: NA; V: TRBV28; size: NA; J: TRBJ1-2; CDR3: CASRPVPGRPSDYTF; DNA: TGTGCCAGCAGGCCCGTCCCGGGACGCCCTTCGGACTACACCTTC
D: NA; V: TRBV7-9; size: NA; J: TRBJ2-6; CDR3: CASSDGRGWGPSGANVLTF; DNA: TGTGCCAGCAGCGATGGTCGGGGTTGGGGACCATCTGGGGCCAACGTCCTGACTTTC
D: NA; V: TRBV11-2; size: NA; J: TRBJ2-1; CDR3: CASSSSAGSYNEQFF; DNA: TGTGCCAGCAGCTCGTCGGCGGGATCCTACAATGAGCAGTTCTTC
D: TRBD2; V: TRBV29-1; size: NA; J: TRBJ2-3; CDR3: CSVVTLAGGSSTDTQYF; DNA: TGCAGCGTTGTAACTCTAGCGGGAGGCTCTAGCACAGATACGCAGTATTTT
D: NA; V: TRBV10-3; size: NA; J: TRBJ2-7; CDR3: CAISEGTGVGEQYF; DNA: TGTGCCATCAGTGAGGGGACGGGAGTGGGCGAGCAGTACTTC
D: TRBD2; V: TRBV5-1; size: NA; J: TRBJ2-1; CDR3: CASSLAMREYEQFF; DNA: TGCGCCAGCAGCTTGGCGATGCGGGAGTATGAGCAGTTCTTC
D: NA; V: TRBV6-1; size: NA; J: TRBJ2-2; CDR3: CASSGEGGNTGELFF; DNA: TGTGCCAGCAGTGGTGAAGGGGGGAACACCGGGGAGCTGTTTTTT
D: NA; V: TRBV11-2; size: NA; J: TRBJ1-1; CDR3: CASSLGQNTEAFF; DNA: TGTGCCAGCAGCTTAGGACAGAACACTGAAGCTTTCTTT
D: NA; V: TRBV28; size: NA; J: TRBJ2-2; CDR3: CASNVGRWGTGELFF; DNA: TGTGCCAGCAACGTCGGCCGGTGGGGCACCGGGGAGCTGTTTTTT
D: NA; V: TRBV27; size: NA; J: TRBJ2-3; CDR3: CASKDETAVDTQYF; DNA: TGTGCCAGCAAGGACGAGACAGCGGTAGATACGCAGTATTTT
D: TRBD1; V: TRBV28; size: NA; J: TRBJ2-1; CDR3: CASEDRGHNEQFF; DNA: TGTGCCAGCGAGGACAGGGGCCACAATGAGCAGTTCTTC